This entry lists 30 T cell receptor beta chains sequenced from one sample in a study of T cells in Graves' hyperthyroidism and ophthalmopathy. The investigators amplified TCR beta CDR3 regions from RNA transcripts. HTBI primers were the set used in a first-round RT-PCR of the TCR CDR3. TCRdb analysed the multiplex PCR reads with MiXCR anew, one entry per CDR3 protein. Of 250,000 or so distinct CDR3 sequences in the sample, around 15% were seen once. The sample was blood. These receptors came from a woman between 45 and 65 years old with Graves' hyperthyroidism that later progressed to Graves' ophthalmopathy.

This clonotype occurred many times. J is TRBJ2-1 and V is TRBV20-1, with 14 bases identical to TRBD2. The germline V gene encodes CDR1 DFQATT and CDR2 SNEGSKA (reference sequence). The CDR3 totals 16 residues. V shed 5 bases, J shed 8 bases, and the junction held 11 bases outside the gene matches. The CDR3 bases are TGCAGTGCTGGATCTGGGACTAGCGGGAGTAAGGATGAGCAGTTCTTC. This gives the protein CSAGSGTSGSKDEQFF.

This clonotype was detected ten times or more. V and J are TRBV28 and TRBJ2-1, with TRBD2 identical over 9 bases. CDR1 MDHEN and CDR2 SYDVKM come from the germline V gene. Losses at the gene ends were 6 bases for V and 4 bases for J; bases not matched to a gene: 7. The CDR3 is 15 amino acids. CDR3 in amino acids: CASSLAGGDYNEQFF. The DNA for the CDR3 is TGTGCCAGCAGCTTGGCGGGAGGGGATTACAATGAGCAGTTCTTC.

V gene TRBV12-3 or TRBV12-4 combines with J gene TRBJ1-5; 10 positions match TRBD1. With V trimmed by 5 bases and J by 2 bases, 0 bases remained unmatched. The CDR3 is 14 amino acids. This chain's CDR3 is CASSGQGGNQPQHF. Here the CDR3 DNA reads TGTGCCAGCAGTGGACAGGGGGGCAATCAGCCCCAGCATTTT.

This clonotype was recorded many times. CDR3 DNA: TGTGCCAGCAACGAGAGGGGGGGCTGGGATGAGCAGTTCTTC. As protein: CASNERGGWDEQFF. This chain connects TRBV28 to TRBJ2-1, with a weak D call TRBD2 (7 bases). Germline loops: CDR1 MDHEN, CDR2 SYDVKM. This CDR3 has 14 residues. Trimming removed 7 bases from V and 8 bases from J, with 18 bases in between.

This clonotype was counted many times. This rearrangement joins TRBV12-3 or TRBV12-4 to TRBJ2-7; 7 nucleotides match TRBD2. CDR3 size: 14 residues. V lost 6 bases to trimming and J lost 5 bases; unmatched junction nucleotides: 10. This chain's CDR3 is CASSLREGRNEQYF. Here the CDR3 DNA reads TGTGCCAGCAGCCTCAGGGAGGGGCGTAACGAGCAGTACTTC.

This clonotype was seen more than once but under ten times. The chain uses TRBV4-1 and TRBJ1-1; 7 bases agree with TRBD1. CDR1 MGHRA and CDR2 YSYEKL come from the germline V gene. The J segment lost 5 bases and the V segment lost 5 bases, leaving 11 bases of the junction unmatched. The CDR3 is made up of 15 amino acids. In DNA form, the CDR3 reads TGCGCCAGCAGCGCCCGAGAGGGGGCCGGAACTGAAGCTTTCTTT. Residues: CASSAREGAGTEAFF.

This clonotype has only a few counts. The chain recombines TRBV20-1 with TRBJ2-2; D gene unclear. V was trimmed by 0 bases and J by 1 base, leaving 12 bases between them. CDR3 length equals 16 residues. From germline, CDR1 is DFQATT and CDR2 SNEGSKA (reference sequence). The CDR3 reads CSARDPRRKNTGELFF. For the CDR3, the DNA is TGCAGTGCTAGAGACCCACGGCGGAAGAACACCGGGGAGCTGTTTTTT.

This clonotype was seen more than once but under ten times. The V gene is TRBV6-1, the J gene TRBJ2-5; D remains ambiguous. The CDR3 contains 15 residues. Germline CDR1 reads MNHNS; CDR2 reads SASEGT. With 6 bases removed from V and 2 bases from J, the gap between germline ends came to 16 bases. The CDR3 DNA is TGTGCCAGCAGCATACATGTCGGAGCTCAAGAGACCCAGTACTTC. Translation gives CASSIHVGAQETQYF.

This clonotype was seen at least ten times. The rearrangement links TRBV6-6 to TRBJ1-3; tentative D call: TRBD1 (5 bases). This CDR3 spans 18 amino acids. CDR1 is MNHNY, CDR2 SVGAGI, per germline (reference sequence). V lost 0 bases and J lost 0, with 15 bases in between. The CDR3: CASSYSSPGRNSGNTIYF. CDR3 DNA: TGTGCCAGCAGTTACTCGTCCCCGGGACGGAACTCTGGAAACACCATATATTTT.

At least ten counts were recorded for this clonotype. The V call is TRBV6-1, the J call TRBJ2-2, with 8 bases matching TRBD2. Germline V gene lookup returns CDR1 MNHNS and CDR2 SASEGT. J was trimmed by 4 bases and V by 7 bases; bases with no gene match: 14. There are 17 residues in the CDR3. The CDR3 sequence: CASKRTGSGSGTGELFF. The CDR3 coding sequence is TGTGCCAGCAAAAGGACTGGAAGCGGGAGCGGCACCGGGGAGCTGTTTTTT.

This clonotype has just one count. The chain uses TRBV7-2 and TRBJ2-1; no reliable D call. V shed 0 bases and J shed 5 bases, with 5 bases lying between them. In germline, CDR1 is SGHTA, CDR2 FQGNSA. The CDR3 has 13 amino acids. CDR3 loop: CASSLAPDNEQFF. CDR3 in DNA: TGTGCCAGCAGCTTAGCCCCGGACAATGAGCAGTTCTTC.

In its sample, this clonotype was seen many times. The DNA for the CDR3 is TGCGCCAGCAGCTTGTTTCTAGCGGGAGAATCCGAGCAGTACTTC. Translation: CASSLFLAGESEQYF. This chain joins TRBV5-1 and TRBJ2-7; 10 bases are shared with TRBD2. The CDR3 totals 15 residues. Looked up from germline, CDR1 is SGHRS and CDR2 is YFSETQ. V lost 1 base, J lost 6 bases, and 7 bases stayed unmatched.

This sequence joins TRBV20-1 and TRBJ1-2; possibly TRBD1 for D (6 bases). V lost 3 bases to trimming and J lost 6 bases, with 11 bases between them. CDR1 and CDR2 from the germline V gene are DFQATT and SNEGSKA (reference sequence). This CDR3 has 12 amino acids. The CDR3 is CSASSGANGYTF. Here the CDR3 DNA reads TGCAGTGCTAGTTCAGGGGCCAATGGCTACACCTTC.

The sample holds many counts of this clonotype. The chain has TRBV2 and TRBJ1-4, with D unclear. There are 14 residues in the CDR3. Trimming removed 6 bases from V and 8 bases from J, with 16 bases in between. The germline gives CDR1 SNHLY, CDR2 FYNNEI. The CDR3 region is CASSSTTTGEKLFF. The CDR3 DNA reads TGTGCCAGCAGCTCGACTACCACCGGAGAAAAACTGTTTTTT. Full variable domain (remainder filled in from reference TRBV2 and TRBJ1-4): EPEVTQTPSHQVTQMGQEVILRCVPISNHLYFYWYRQILGQKVEFLVSFYNNEISEKSEIFDDQFSVERPDGSNFTLKIRSTKLEDSAMYFCASSSTTTGEKLFFGSGTQLSVL.

This sequence joins TRBV9 and TRBJ2-7, with 7 nucleotides matching TRBD1. The CDR3 sequence is 15 residues long. In germline, CDR1 is SGDLS, CDR2 YYNGEE. V dropped 2 bases and J dropped 2; count of bases not matched to a gene: 7. The CDR3 spells CASSVTGDPTYEQYF. The CDR3 DNA reads TGTGCCAGCAGCGTTACAGGGGACCCCACCTACGAGCAGTACTTC. The full variable domain, rest sourced from reference TRBV9 and TRBJ2-7, is DSGVTQTPKHLITATGQRVTLRCSPRSGDLSVYWYQQSLDQGLQFLIQYYNGEERAKGNILERFSAQQFPDLHSELNLSSLELGDSALYFCASSVTGDPTYEQYFGPGTRLTVT.

This clonotype was recorded at least ten times. The chain uses TRBV7-9 and TRBJ2-7; TRBD2 might be the D (6 bases). Germline CDR1 and CDR2: SEHNR and FQNEAQ (reference sequence). Trimming took 3 bases from V and 1 from J, leaving 10 bases between them. This CDR3 is 14 amino acids long. The CDR3 bases are TGTGCCAGCAGCTTGTCTAGCGCATCCTACGAGCAGTACTTC. It translates to CASSLSSASYEQYF.

This clonotype has ten or more counts. The rearrangement uses TRBV7-9 and TRBJ1-4; 8 nucleotides match TRBD1. The ends lost 1 base at V and 10 bases at J; junction bases unmatched: 5. Germline CDR1 reads SEHNR; CDR2 reads FQNEAQ (reference sequence). CDR3 size: 14 residues. The CDR3 is CASSLEAGGRKLFF. The CDR3 coding sequence is TGTGCCAGCAGCTTAGAGGCAGGGGGCAGAAAACTGTTTTTT.

This clonotype was recorded many times. V and J are TRBV5-1 and TRBJ2-2; D is possibly TRBD2 (6 bases). The V gene's germline CDR1 is SGHRS and CDR2 YFSETQ. V dropped 5 bases and J dropped 5 bases, with 16 bases sitting between them. The CDR3 has 15 amino acids. Here the CDR3 reads CASSPGLSGTGELFF. The CDR3 coding sequence is TGCGCCAGCAGTCCAGGCCTTAGCGGAACCGGGGAGCTGTTTTTT.

In its sample, this clonotype was seen many times. The chain carries TRBV5-1 and TRBJ2-7, with D unclear. The CDR3 spans 15 residues. The germline gives CDR1 SGHRS, CDR2 YFSETQ. Trimming shortened V by 0 bases and J by 7 bases, and 17 bases separated the two germline ends. The CDR3 sequence is CASSLEVNPSWEQYF. The CDR3 DNA sequence: TGCGCCAGCAGCTTGGAAGTCAACCCCTCCTGGGAGCAGTACTTC.

This clonotype appeared a few times. This rearrangement joins TRBV20-1 to TRBJ1-2; unclear D gene. In germline, CDR1 is DFQATT, CDR2 SNEGSKA (reference sequence). Trimming removed 5 bases at V and 4 bases at J, with 20 bases between. This CDR3 region has 15 residues. The DNA of the CDR3 is TGCAGTGCTCTGTCTGAGTGGGGAGGTGGCTATGGCTACACCTTC. Its translation: CSALSEWGGGYGYTF.

The chain uses TRBV11-1 and TRBJ2-1; 8 nucleotides match TRBD2. From germline, CDR1 is SGHAT and CDR2 FQDESV (reference sequence). The CDR3 is 16 residues long. V lost 5 bases, J lost 0 bases, and 6 bases stayed unmatched. CDR3 loop: CASSATGTSSYNEQFF. CDR3 bases: TGTGCCAGCAGCGCGACCGGGACTAGCTCCTACAATGAGCAGTTCTTC.

The V call is TRBV7-9, the J call TRBJ1-2; 7 bases match TRBD1. J was trimmed by 0 bases and V by 5 bases; bases with no gene match: 9. The CDR3 runs to 16 residues. Germline loops: CDR1 SEHNR, CDR2 FQNEAQ (reference sequence). The CDR3 spells CASSLAGTETNYGYTF. Written as DNA, the CDR3 is TGTGCCAGCAGCCTCGCCGGGACAGAAACTAACTATGGCTACACCTTC.

This clonotype was found many times. J is TRBJ1-1 and V is TRBV6-1; D is unclear. The V and J ends lost 2 bases and 1 base respectively, with 5 bases between them. Looked up from germline, CDR1 is MNHNS and CDR2 is SASEGT. The CDR3 loop spans 13 amino acids. The CDR3 region has the DNA TGTGCCAGCAGTGAACAGGCGAACACTGAAGCTTTCTTT. Its protein is CASSEQANTEAFF.

This clonotype was recorded a few times. The chain recombines TRBV6-1 with TRBJ1-3; weak D call: TRBD1 (5 bases). Trimming stripped 6 bases from V and 4 bases from J, with 19 bases between. Looked up from germline, CDR1 is MNHNS and CDR2 is SASEGT. The CDR3 contains 16 residues. The CDR3 DNA follows: TGTGCCAGCAGGAAAATCCAGGGATATCAAGGAAACACCATATATTTT. This translates into CASRKIQGYQGNTIYF.

The V gene is TRBV7-8, the J gene TRBJ2-5; possible D gene TRBD2, 6 bases. This CDR3 is built from 16 residues. Germline values: CDR1 SGHVS, CDR2 FQNEAQ. The V gene lost 5 bases and the J gene lost 5 bases, with 21 bases spanning the gap. DNA for the CDR3: TGTGCCAGCAGCGAGGATCGACGGGAGTTGAAGGAGACCCAGTACTTC. Translating it yields CASSEDRRELKETQYF.

The J gene is TRBJ2-1, the V gene TRBV20-1; a weak D match, TRBD2 (5 bases). CDR1 DFQATT and CDR2 SNEGSKA come from the germline V gene (reference sequence). Trimming removed 1 base from V and 9 bases from J, with 16 bases in between. This CDR3 comprises 14 residues. CDR3 sequence reads: CSARGPLALREQFF. In DNA form, the CDR3 reads TGCAGTGCTAGAGGCCCCCTAGCTTTACGTGAGCAGTTCTTC.

The table lists this clonotype with many counts. The genes are TRBV20-1 and TRBJ2-1, with D hard to call. Trimming took 4 bases from V and 9 from J, leaving 10 bases between them. The CDR3 sequence is 11 residues long. Germline V gene lookup returns CDR1 DFQATT and CDR2 SNEGSKA (reference sequence). The chain's CDR3 is CSATRGSEQFF. In DNA, the CDR3 is TGCAGTGCTACCCGTGGGTCTGAGCAGTTCTTC.

This clonotype was detected a few times. The rearrangement links TRBV12-3 or TRBV12-4 to TRBJ2-7, with a weak D call TRBD2 (6 bases). There are 14 residues in the CDR3. Trimming stripped 6 bases from V and 7 bases from J, with 19 bases between. CDR3 coding DNA: TGTGCCAGCAGGAAGACTAGTCCCGGCTTAGAGCAGTACTTC. This translates into CASRKTSPGLEQYF.

This clonotype has a handful of counts. The rearrangement uses TRBV7-9 and TRBJ2-2, with TRBD1 matching over 7 bases. The V gene end was trimmed by 6 bases and the J gene end by 0 bases; junction bases not matched to a gene: 4. This CDR3 region has 15 residues. Germline V lookup: CDR1 SEHNR, CDR2 FQNEAQ (reference sequence). The CDR3 nucleotides read TGTGCCAGCAGGTCCAGGGGGACGAACACCGGGGAGCTGTTTTTT. This sequence encodes CASRSRGTNTGELFF. Full variable domain (outside the CDR3, taken from reference TRBV7-9 and TRBJ2-2): DTGVSQNPRHKITKRGQNVTFRCDPISEHNRLYWYRQTLGQGPEFLTYFQNEAQLEKSRLLSDRFSAERPKGSFSTLEIQRTEQGDSAMYLCASRSRGTNTGELFFGEGSRLTVL.

The sample holds many counts of this clonotype. This chain links TRBV20-1 with TRBJ2-1, with 9 nucleotides matching TRBD2. Germline V lookup: CDR1 DFQATT, CDR2 SNEGSKA (reference sequence). CDR3 length: 16 residues. V lost 3 bases and J lost 7; bases outside the gene matches: 13. The CDR3 sequence: CSARRREGPPGNEQFF. The CDR3 DNA sequence: TGCAGTGCTAGGAGGCGGGAGGGCCCCCCGGGGAATGAGCAGTTCTTC.